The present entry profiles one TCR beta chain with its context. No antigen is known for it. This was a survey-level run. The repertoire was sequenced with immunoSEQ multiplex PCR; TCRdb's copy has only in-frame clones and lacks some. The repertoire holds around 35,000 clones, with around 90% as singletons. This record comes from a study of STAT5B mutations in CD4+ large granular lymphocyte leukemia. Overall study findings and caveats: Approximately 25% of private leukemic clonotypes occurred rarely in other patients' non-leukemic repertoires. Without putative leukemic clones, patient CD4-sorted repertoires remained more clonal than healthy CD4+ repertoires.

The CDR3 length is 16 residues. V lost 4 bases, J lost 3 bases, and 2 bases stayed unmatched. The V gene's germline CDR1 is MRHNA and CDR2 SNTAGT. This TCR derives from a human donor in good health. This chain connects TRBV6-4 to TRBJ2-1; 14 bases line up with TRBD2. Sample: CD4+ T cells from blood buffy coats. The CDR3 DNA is TGTGCCAGCAGTGTCGGGACTAGCGGGAGCTACAATGAGCAGTTCTTC. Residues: CASSVGTSGSYNEQFF.